This T cell receptor (beta chain) is drawn from a study of human T cells and chemical hapten exposure. Study-wide results and caveats: No change in TCRs above 1 in 1000 frequency was produced by DPC sensitization.

In the library, unique molecular identifiers were attached to individual cDNA molecules. TCRdb re-called the RACE reads through MiXCR, storing one row per CDR3 protein. This sample has about 77,000 distinct CDR3 sequences; about 8.6% occur once, and the top ten carry approximately 1.5%. The sample's time point: healthy volunteer bleed at 6 weeks. Extraction of total RNA was performed on unfractionated whole blood. This clonotype was detected a few times. Antigen specificity is unknown. This clonotype originated in a female donor in good health. Some clones in this sample may be carry-over from other donors' samples. The sequenced material came from whole blood.

CDR3 in DNA: TGTGCCAGCAGTTTATGGCACCCGAACACTGAAGCTTTCTTT. Encoded protein: CASSLWHPNTEAFF. The chain combines TRBV12-3 or TRBV12-4 with TRBJ1-1; D not certain. The ends were cut back, 2 bases at V and 1 base at J, with 8 bases in the middle. The CDR3 spans 14 residues.